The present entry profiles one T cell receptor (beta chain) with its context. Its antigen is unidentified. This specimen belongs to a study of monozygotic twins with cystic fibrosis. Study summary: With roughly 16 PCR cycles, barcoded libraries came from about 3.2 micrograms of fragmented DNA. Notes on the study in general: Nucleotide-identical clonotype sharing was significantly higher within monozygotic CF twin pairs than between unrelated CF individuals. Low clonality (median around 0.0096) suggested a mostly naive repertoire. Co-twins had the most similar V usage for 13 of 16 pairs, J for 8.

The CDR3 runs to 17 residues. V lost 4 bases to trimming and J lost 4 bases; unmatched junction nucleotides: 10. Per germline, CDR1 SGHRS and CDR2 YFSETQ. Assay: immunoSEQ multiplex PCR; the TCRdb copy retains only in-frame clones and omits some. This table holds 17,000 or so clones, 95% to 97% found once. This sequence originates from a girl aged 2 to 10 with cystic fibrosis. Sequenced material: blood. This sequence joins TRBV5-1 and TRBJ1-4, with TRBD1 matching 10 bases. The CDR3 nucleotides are TGCGCCAGCAGCATAGGGACAGGGGAACTCGGTAATGAAAAACTGTTTTTT. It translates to CASSIGTGELGNEKLFF.